This TCR beta chain was captured in a study of cytomegalovirus exposure and HLA in healthy donors (dated by TCRdb to 2016 to 2017). Regarding the research as a whole: According to an earlier analysis of 587 of the donors, about 179 million T cells yielded some 110 million unique TCR beta sequences and roughly 280 Gb of sequence data. An earlier analysis of approximately 580 of the donors used high-throughput TCR beta sequencing to judge whether each TCR beta V gene segment behaved as functional or pseudogenic. The study combined high-throughput TCR immunosequencing, statistical association of individual TCRs with disease status, and machine learning to predict cytomegalovirus infection status. Roughly 300 gigabases of sequencing data and approximately 92 million unique TCR sequences made up an early release that covered around 640 HLA-typed donors. In the later analysis, no new phenotypic data were used to find candidate immune exposures; instead, reliance was placed on TCR beta sequences and their occurrence across donors. Genome-wide SNP genotypes for about 65% of the roughly 700 donors were used in a later genetic analysis, which treated that subset as a discovery cohort. Roughly 5 DR-DQ haplotypes were treated as single units for association and clustering because of strong linkage in the cohort. The study profiled the T cell repertoires of 500 to 800 subjects by immunosequencing and related them to cytomegalovirus serostatus. The study aimed to test whether signatures of past pathogen exposure could be identified by cataloging public T cell receptors. Of the approximately 400 genotyped donors, less than 90% were placed in the genetic ancestry cluster associated with self-reported Caucasian donors. In a later analysis, previously published TCR beta repertoires from 670 or so donors were re-analyzed and high-resolution HLA genotyping was added so that TCR occurrence patterns could be studied. Besides the first cohort of 666 subjects, a separate validation cohort made up of 120 different subjects was used. Class I and class II HLA loci were covered by the typing at four-digit resolution. The number of typed donors differed by locus: about 620-640 for A, B, C, DRB1 and DQB1; 522 for DQA1; over 600 for DPA1; and roughly 470 for DPB1. Donor age, sex, ethnicity and CMV serostatus were collected together with the repertoire data. All discovery cohort repertoires had been generated using a single sequencing platform. Among about 370 genotyped donors of the cohort, an average of around 250,000 unique TCR beta nucleotide sequences was sequenced per donor, of which 15% to 20% were non-productive. On the study overall, not on this receptor specifically: In a later genetic analysis, fewer N-insertions in productive TCRs were reported among donors in an Asian-associated ancestry cluster than the 666-donor mean. Three of the identified cytomegalovirus-associated TCR beta chains were confirmed in vitro to be specific for cytomegalovirus antigens. A later analysis reported that several top co-occurrence clusters appeared linked to parvovirus B19, influenza, CMV and Epstein-Barr virus. Because counts were too low, 15 to 20 rarely observed V segments, including chromosome 9 orphons, were left out of the earlier analysis of roughly 600 of the donors. A later analysis found that TCR association rates varied across HLA loci, with DRB1 alleles showing the most associated TCRs and HLA-C alleles the fewest. In the study, about 150 TCR beta chains were listed as associated with cytomegalovirus. Immune exposure information for the cohort was limited to CMV serostatus. Cytomegalovirus status was reported to be diagnosed by the classifier with high specificity and sensitivity in both the original and validation cohorts. A group of highly shared sequence variants was considered likely to be a technical artifact of the sequencing pipeline. The authors suggested that the approach could potentially be extended to other disease states and immunological phenotypes. A later analysis associated about 17,000 TCR beta sequences with specific HLA alleles at a false discovery rate of 0.05. A later genetic analysis associated a missense DCLRE1C variant with V-gene and J-gene trimming of TCR beta chains, and an independent cohort replicated the association. The 87-base-pair reads could not distinguish some IMGT-functional V segments, including TRBV6-2 and TRBV6-3, so those segments were excluded. Most CMV-associated TCR beta chains appeared to be HLA-restricted in a later analysis, and the HLA associations seemed to be driven largely by CMV exposure. Across donors, most TCR sequences were observed very rarely, whereas some public TCRs were present in many individuals. Assigning TCR associations to individual alleles was difficult when HLA alleles, especially DR and DQ, strongly co-occurred. Only TCR beta chains were sequenced in this cohort, and the absence of alpha or paired-chain data limited detectable features. Because HLA typing was unavailable for some donors at each locus, only the typed subset was used in association tests. Correlated functional status among segregating V segments might reflect linkage disequilibrium, but an unknown experimental factor could not be ruled out. A later analysis found that HLA-associated TCR beta chains were more clonally expanded and had lower generation probabilities than equally common non-associated chains. Broadly in line with IMGT annotations, most TCR beta V segments showed up in productive rearrangements about 90% or about 30% of the time in an earlier analysis of under 700 of the donors. A further reported finding was that TCR beta sequences accurately predicted the HLA-A and HLA-B alleles for most subjects in the first cohort. Roughly uniform sequencing depth across donors was assumed in presence/absence analyses, although this assumption may not hold.

The cohort consisted of hundreds of healthy bone marrow donors. At the time of sampling, all cohort members were nominally healthy, though unrecorded immune exposures were likely present. The donor tested CMV seropositive, placing the donor among the approximately 290 seropositive members of the cohort. A peripheral blood sample was provided by each donor, and peripheral blood mononuclear cells were used for TCR beta sequencing. Genomic DNA was extracted from the blood cell samples with the Qiagen DNeasy Blood Extraction Kit. The library was generated by the immunoSEQ multiplex PCR assay. A mixture of 60 forward primers for TCR Vbeta segments and 13 reverse primers for TCR Jbeta segments was used in the multiplex PCR. The CDR3 region of rearranged TCR beta genes was amplified from genomic DNA by a multiplex PCR assay. The Illumina HiSeq System was used to sequence the amplified TCR beta libraries as 87-base-pair reads. As for the authors' bioinformatics: In a later analysis, 80 million or so unique TCR beta chains were counted across the 666 repertoires, and roughly 11 million of these chains were shared by at least two donors. A nearest-neighbor algorithm error-corrected the raw reads and collapsed the reads into unique sequences, merging closely related sequences to remove PCR and sequencing errors. V, D and J gene segments were assigned by aligning CDR3 sequences to IMGT reference sequences. For a sequence to be retained, a match of at least six nucleotides was required to both a V gene segment and a J gene segment. A rearrangement was called productive if the CDR3 had no stop codons and remained in frame with V and J, and every other rearrangement was called non-productive. Following IMGT convention, CDR3 was defined as the stretch from the second conserved V-encoded cysteine to the conserved J-encoded phenylalanine. Sequences without an unambiguous match to a single V gene segment were excluded from the earlier analysis of a few hundred of the donors. An earlier analysis of 587 of the donors classified V segments as functional when productive rearrangements were above 56.7% and as segregating when the standard deviation between donors was above 5%. A statistical classification framework was built for diagnosing cytomegalovirus status from the catalog of TCR beta chain sequences. V and J gene assignment, in a later analysis, came from comparing TCR nucleotide sequences with IMGT/GENE-DB human TR gene sequences. In a later analysis, CDR3 sequences and most-parsimonious VDJ recombination scenarios were assigned using the TCRdist pipeline. In a later analysis, each TCR beta chain was defined by its CDR3 amino acid sequence together with its V-gene family, and reads lacking a unique V-gene family were excluded. To address suspected cross-contamination and a sequencing artifact, a later analysis removed approximately 590 highly shared, low-generation-probability nucleotide sequences. In a later analysis, a clonal expansion index for each public chain was calculated from normalized within-repertoire ranks of inferred template counts. A later analysis computed generation probabilities with a VDJ recombination model fitted to out-of-frame rearrangements, and checked the results against IGoR. In a later analysis, TCR-TCR, TCR-HLA and TCR-CMV co-occurrence was scored with hypergeometric tests, and a repertoire-size bias correction was applied to TCR pairs. To estimate false discovery rates, a later analysis permuted the HLA or CMV assignments 20 times. In a later analysis, co-occurring TCRs were grouped with DBSCAN, and TCRdist sequence similarity was added when clustering was performed within HLA-allele-positive subsets. Co-occurrence clustering excluded repertoires with fewer than 30,000 or more than 120,000 public chains, plus five with anomalous nucleotide sharing. The immuneACCESS repertoire file appears here via TCRdb, limited to in-frame rearrangements. These files lack a portion of the clones; in checked studies, under half of the deficit traces to unresolved V genes, and the cause of the others is not known. For V, J and clone size, that table is used; D and trimming come from the DNA. The sample table contains tens of thousands of clones; only one count was recorded for more than 70% of them. 8.4% of the sample is in the top ten clones.

In the case of this clone: Its cognate antigen has yet to be identified. Base-call qualities are not available, and no considerably larger clone is one nucleotide away.

Looking up the germline V gene yields CDR1 MNHEY and CDR2 SVGAGI. Trimming at the junction amounts to 6 bases on V and 4 bases on J, and the germline ends lie 15 bases apart. The CDR3 goes from the cysteine to the phenylalanine over 14 residues. Only the CDR3 part of the read is kept: 42 bases, read in frame from the first base. The sequence is built from TRBV6-5 and TRBJ1-2; a tentative D call is TRBD1 (6 bases match). The source material was PBMCs. This receptor was obtained from a woman aged 25 to 39 in good health and CMV-seropositive. This receptor has the CDR3 CASRRTEKVYGYTF. The nucleotide sequence is TGTGCCAGCAGACGGACAGAGAAAGTCTATGGCTACACCTTC.